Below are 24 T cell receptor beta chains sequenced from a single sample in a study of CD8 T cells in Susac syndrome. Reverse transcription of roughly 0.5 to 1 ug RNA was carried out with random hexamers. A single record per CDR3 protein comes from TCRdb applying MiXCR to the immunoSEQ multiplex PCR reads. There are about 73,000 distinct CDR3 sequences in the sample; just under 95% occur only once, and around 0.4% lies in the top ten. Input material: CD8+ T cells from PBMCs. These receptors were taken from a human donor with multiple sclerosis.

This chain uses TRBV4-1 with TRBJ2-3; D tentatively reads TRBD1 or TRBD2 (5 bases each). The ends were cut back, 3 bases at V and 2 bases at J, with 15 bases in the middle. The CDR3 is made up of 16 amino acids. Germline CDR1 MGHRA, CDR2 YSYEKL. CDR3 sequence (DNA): TGCGCCAGCAGCCAGGTCTTTGGGACCTACACAGATACGCAGTATTTT. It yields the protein CASSQVFGTYTDTQYF.

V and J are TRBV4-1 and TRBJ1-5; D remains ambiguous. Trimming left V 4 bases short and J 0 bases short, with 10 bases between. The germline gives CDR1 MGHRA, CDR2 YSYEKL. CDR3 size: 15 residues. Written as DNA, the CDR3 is TGCGCCAGCAGCCCAGGAGAATATAGCAATCAGCCCCAGCATTTT. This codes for CASSPGEYSNQPQHF.

The CDR3 coding sequence is TGTGCCAGCAGTTTATTTGTAGCCGACAGATCTCTAGCCAAAAACATTCAGTACTTC. This codes for CASSLFVADRSLAKNIQYF. The genes are TRBV27 and TRBJ2-4; possible D gene TRBD1, 5 bases. V was pared by 1 base and J by 0 bases, with 19 bases between. The CDR3 sequence is 19 residues long. The V gene's germline CDR1 is MNHEY and CDR2 SMNVEV (reference sequence).

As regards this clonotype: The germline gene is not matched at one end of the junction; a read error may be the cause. The CDR3 nucleotides are TGTGCCAGCCGTTTAGGAAGGGGGCCTAAACTGTTTTTT. Protein product: CASRLGRGPKLFF. This sequence joins TRBV27 and TRBJ1-4; 7 positions match TRBD1. The germline V gene has CDR1 MNHEY and CDR2 SMNVEV (reference sequence). The CDR3 covers 13 residues.

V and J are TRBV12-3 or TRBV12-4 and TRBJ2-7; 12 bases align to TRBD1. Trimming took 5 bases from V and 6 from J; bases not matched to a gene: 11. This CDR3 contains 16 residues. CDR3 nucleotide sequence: TGTGCCAGCAGTCCCGATGCCTGGGACAGGGGGCGCGAGCAGTACTTC. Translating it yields CASSPDAWDRGREQYF.

Written as DNA, the CDR3 is TGCGCCAGCAGCTTGGCGGGACAACGGGAGCAGTACTTC. Translated, it gives CASSLAGQREQYF. This chain uses TRBV5-1 with TRBJ2-7; possible D gene TRBD1, 6 bases. Trimming stripped 0 bases from V and 7 bases from J, with 11 bases between. The CDR3 runs to 13 residues. CDR1 and CDR2 (germline): SGHRS, YFSETQ.

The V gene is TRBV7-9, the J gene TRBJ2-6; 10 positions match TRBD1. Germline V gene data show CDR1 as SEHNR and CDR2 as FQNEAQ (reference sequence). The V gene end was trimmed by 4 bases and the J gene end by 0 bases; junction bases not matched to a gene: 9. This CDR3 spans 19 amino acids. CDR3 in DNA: TGTGCCAGCAGCTCCGTCGGGACAGGGGTCTTCTCTGGGGCCAACGTCCTGACTTTC. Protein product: CASSSVGTGVFSGANVLTF.

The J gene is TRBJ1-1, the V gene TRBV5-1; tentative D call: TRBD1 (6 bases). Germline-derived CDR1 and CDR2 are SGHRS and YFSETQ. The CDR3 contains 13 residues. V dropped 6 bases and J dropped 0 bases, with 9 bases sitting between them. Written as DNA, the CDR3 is TGCGCCAGCAAGGGGGTCTTGAACACTGAAGCTTTCTTT. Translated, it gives CASKGVLNTEAFF.

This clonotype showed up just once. The CDR3 coding sequence is TGTGCCAGTAGTATAGGGTCCGGGGCTCCTCGTGGCTACACCTTC. Translation: CASSIGSGAPRGYTF. The V call is TRBV19, the J call TRBJ1-2, with D possibly being TRBD1 (5 bases). The germline CDR1 and CDR2 sequences are LNHDA and SQIVND (reference sequence). V was shortened by 1 base and J by 7 bases, with 16 bases between the two germline ends. The CDR3 has 15 amino acids.

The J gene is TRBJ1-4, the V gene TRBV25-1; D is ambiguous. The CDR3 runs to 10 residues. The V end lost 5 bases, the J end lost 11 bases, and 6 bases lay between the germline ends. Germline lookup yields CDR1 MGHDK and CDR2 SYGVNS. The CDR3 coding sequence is TGTGCCAGCAGTTCAGAGAAACTGTTTTTT. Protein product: CASSSEKLFF.

The CDR3 is CASSLGGYFSGANVLTF. CDR3 DNA: TGTGCCAGCAGTCTAGGGGGGTACTTCTCTGGGGCCAACGTCCTGACTTTC. V gene TRBV27 combines with J gene TRBJ2-6, with D perhaps given as TRBD1 or TRBD2 (6 bases each). CDR1 and CDR2 from the germline V gene are MNHEY and SMNVEV (reference sequence). V lost 5 bases, J lost 0 bases, and 14 bases lay in between. The CDR3 loop spans 17 amino acids.

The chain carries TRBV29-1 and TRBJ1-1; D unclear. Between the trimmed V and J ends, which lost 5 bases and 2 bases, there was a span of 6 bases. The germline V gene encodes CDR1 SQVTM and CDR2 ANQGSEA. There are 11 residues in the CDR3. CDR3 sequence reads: CSVLDNTEAFF. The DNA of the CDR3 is TGCAGCGTTTTAGACAACACTGAAGCTTTCTTT.

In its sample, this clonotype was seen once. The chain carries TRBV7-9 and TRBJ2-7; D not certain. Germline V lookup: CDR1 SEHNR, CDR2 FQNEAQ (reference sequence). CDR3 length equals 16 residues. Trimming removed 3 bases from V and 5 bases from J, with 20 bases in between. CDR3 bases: TGTGCCAGCAGCTTGGGGAACGGGCTTCCGTTCGACGAGCAGTACTTC. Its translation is CASSLGNGLPFDEQYF.

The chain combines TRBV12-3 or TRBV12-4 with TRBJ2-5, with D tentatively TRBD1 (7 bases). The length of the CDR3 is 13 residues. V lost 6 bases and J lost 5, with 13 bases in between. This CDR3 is CASSPGGPETQYF. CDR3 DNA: TGTGCCAGCAGCCCAGGGGGGCCGGAGACCCAGTACTTC.

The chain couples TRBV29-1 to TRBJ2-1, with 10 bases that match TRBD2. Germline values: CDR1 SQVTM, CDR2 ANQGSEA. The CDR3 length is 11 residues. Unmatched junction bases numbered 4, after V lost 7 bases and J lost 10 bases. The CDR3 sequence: CSETTSGEQFF. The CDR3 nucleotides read TGCAGCGAAACGACTAGCGGGGAGCAGTTCTTC.

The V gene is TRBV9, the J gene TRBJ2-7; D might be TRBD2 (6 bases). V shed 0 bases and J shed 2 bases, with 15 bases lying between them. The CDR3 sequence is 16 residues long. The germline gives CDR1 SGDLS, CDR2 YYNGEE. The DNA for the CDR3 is TGTGCCAGCAGCGTAGCTACTGGGCGGGGCCCCTACGAGCAGTACTTC. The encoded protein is CASSVATGRGPYEQYF.

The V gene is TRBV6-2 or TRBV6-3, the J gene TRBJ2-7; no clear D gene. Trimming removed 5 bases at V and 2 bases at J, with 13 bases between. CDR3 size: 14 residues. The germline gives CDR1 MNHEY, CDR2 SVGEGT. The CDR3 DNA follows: TGTGCCAGCAGTCCCGCGGCCCTGACCTACGAGCAGTACTTC. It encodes CASSPAALTYEQYF.

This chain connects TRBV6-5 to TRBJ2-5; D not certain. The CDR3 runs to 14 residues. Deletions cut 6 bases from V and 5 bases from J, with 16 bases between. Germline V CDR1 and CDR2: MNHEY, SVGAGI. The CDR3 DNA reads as TGTGCCAGCAGCAGTACCACCGGGCGGGAGACCCAGTACTTC. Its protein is CASSSTTGRETQYF.

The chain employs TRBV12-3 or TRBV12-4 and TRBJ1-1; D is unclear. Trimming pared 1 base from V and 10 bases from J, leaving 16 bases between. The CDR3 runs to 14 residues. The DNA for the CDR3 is TGTGCCAGCAGTTTAGGTTCCGGGATAACCGGAGCTTTCTTT. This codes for CASSLGSGITGAFF.

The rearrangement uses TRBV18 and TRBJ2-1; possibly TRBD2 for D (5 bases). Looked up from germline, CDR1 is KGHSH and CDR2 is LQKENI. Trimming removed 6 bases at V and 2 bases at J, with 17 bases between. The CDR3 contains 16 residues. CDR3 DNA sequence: TGTGCCAGCTCGATTGCCAGGAGGAAGCCCTACAATGAGCAGTTCTTC. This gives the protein CASSIARRKPYNEQFF.

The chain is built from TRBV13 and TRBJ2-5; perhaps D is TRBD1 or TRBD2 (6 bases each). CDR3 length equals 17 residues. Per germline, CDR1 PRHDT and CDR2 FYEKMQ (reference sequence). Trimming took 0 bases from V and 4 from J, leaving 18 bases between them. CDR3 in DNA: TGTGCCAGCAGCTTAGGAGGAGGGGGACTCCTCGGAGAGACCCAGTACTTC. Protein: CASSLGGGGLLGETQYF.

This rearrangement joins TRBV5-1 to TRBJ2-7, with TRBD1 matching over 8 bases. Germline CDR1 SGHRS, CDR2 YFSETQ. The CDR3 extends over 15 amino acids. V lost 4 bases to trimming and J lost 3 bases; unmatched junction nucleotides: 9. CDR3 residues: CASSVSPGTGYEQYF. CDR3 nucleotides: TGCGCCAGCAGCGTGAGTCCCGGGACAGGCTACGAGCAGTACTTC.

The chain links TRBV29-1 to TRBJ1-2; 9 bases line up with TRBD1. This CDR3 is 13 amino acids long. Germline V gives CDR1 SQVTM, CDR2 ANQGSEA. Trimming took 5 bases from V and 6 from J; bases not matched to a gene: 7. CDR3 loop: CSVLDRGVDGYTF. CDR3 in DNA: TGCAGCGTTCTGGACAGGGGTGTGGATGGCTACACCTTC.

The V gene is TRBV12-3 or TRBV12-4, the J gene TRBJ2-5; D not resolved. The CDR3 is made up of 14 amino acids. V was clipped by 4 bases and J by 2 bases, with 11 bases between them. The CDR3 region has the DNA TGTGCCAGCAGTTCCCAGATTAAACAAGAGACCCAGTACTTC. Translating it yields CASSSQIKQETQYF.